The 11 T cell receptor beta chains below all came from one sample that was sequenced in a study of human T cells and chemical hapten exposure. One entry per CDR3 protein results from TCRdb running MiXCR on the RACE reads. The sample records about 380,000 distinct CDR3 sequences, around 6% being singletons. The sample's time point: patch test 2, 6 weeks after DPC sensitization. Stated treatment: therapeutic diphenylcyclopropenone sensitization with weekly scalp DPC. Material: whole blood, obtained in connection with sensitization to the hapten diphenylcyclopropenone (DPC). The receptors here all came from a young woman with alopecia areata. Some clones in this sample may be carry-over from other donors' samples.

This clonotype was detected a few times. CDR3 sequence (DNA): TGCGCCAGCAGCCAAGGCACAGATTCCTCCTATGGCTACACCTTC. Its translation: CASSQGTDSSYGYTF. The rearrangement joins TRBV4-3 to TRBJ1-2; D is unresolved. Germline V gene data show CDR1 as LGHNA and CDR2 as YSLEER. The CDR3 has 15 amino acids. V lost 1 base, J lost 4 bases, and 13 bases lay in between.

This clonotype was found a few times. The rearrangement links TRBV11-3 to TRBJ2-1; TRBD1 matches at 7 bases. The CDR3 contains 14 residues. V was pared by 6 bases and J by 5 bases, with 7 bases of the junction left unmatched. Germline assignment: CDR1 SGHNT and CDR2 YENEEA. CDR3 sequence: CASSRFGTDNEQFF. DNA for the CDR3: TGTGCCAGCAGTCGCTTTGGGACAGACAATGAGCAGTTCTTC.

This clonotype was observed many times. The chain uses TRBV5-1 and TRBJ2-7; 10 bases agree with TRBD1. Germline lookup yields CDR1 SGHRS and CDR2 YFSETQ. This CDR3 is built from 15 residues. The junction had 2 bases not matched to a gene; V was cut back by 0 bases and J by 2 bases. The DNA of the CDR3 is TGCGCCAGCAGCTTGGATGGACAGGGGGCCTACGAGCAGTACTTC. Translated: CASSLDGQGAYEQYF.

This clonotype has just a few counts. The V call is TRBV3-1, the J call TRBJ1-1; D remains unclear. The CDR3 loop spans 12 amino acids. CDR1 and CDR2 from the germline V gene are LGHDT and YNNKEL (reference sequence). With 4 bases removed from V and 8 bases from J, the gap between germline ends came to 11 bases. The CDR3 loop is CASSPHGAEAFF. The CDR3 nucleotides are TGTGCCAGCAGCCCTCACGGAGCCGAAGCTTTCTTT.

The table lists this clonotype with a few counts. The genes are TRBV7-9 and TRBJ1-2, with D hard to call. The CDR3 is 14 amino acids. V lost 8 bases, J lost 8 bases, and 21 bases lay in between. CDR1 is SEHNR, CDR2 FQNEAQ, per germline (reference sequence). CDR3 DNA: TGTGCCAGCCCGATATTCCGGCTGGAGGACGGCTACACCTTC. Protein: CASPIFRLEDGYTF.

This clonotype was observed many times. The rearrangement joins TRBV7-8 to TRBJ1-1; a possible D gene is TRBD1 (5 bases). V was clipped by 3 bases and J by 9 bases, with 17 bases between them. There are 14 residues in the CDR3. Germline V gene lookup returns CDR1 SGHVS and CDR2 FQNEAQ. CDR3 DNA: TGTGCCAGCAGCTTCGGACGGGACGAAGGGAAAGCTTTCTTT. This translates into CASSFGRDEGKAFF.

In its sample, this clonotype was seen a few times. One end of the junction fails to match germline, which may point to a read error. This chain links TRBV27 with TRBJ2-1; 9 bases are shared with TRBD2. Germline loops: CDR1 MNHEY, CDR2 SMNVEV (reference sequence). The CDR3 totals 14 residues. CDR3 protein: CASSLGLSGGLVVF. CDR3 sequence (DNA): TGTGCCAGCAGTCTGGGATTAAGCGGGGGGCTCGTGGTCTTC.

This clonotype showed up many times. The chain couples TRBV3-1 to TRBJ1-1; D perhaps matches TRBD1 (5 bases). V lost 1 base, J lost 4 bases, and 7 bases lay in between. CDR3 length: 13 residues. The V gene's germline CDR1 is LGHDT and CDR2 YNNKEL (reference sequence). The CDR3 sequence is CASSQAGITEAFF. The DNA for the CDR3 is TGTGCCAGCAGCCAAGCAGGGATCACTGAAGCTTTCTTT.

This clonotype was found many times. This chain uses TRBV20-1 with TRBJ1-5; no definite D call. Trimming pared 1 base from V and 3 bases from J, leaving 4 bases between. The CDR3 has 12 residues. Germline-derived CDR1 and CDR2 are DFQATT and SNEGSKA (reference sequence). CDR3 residues: CSARVLNQPQHF. The CDR3 region has the DNA TGCAGTGCTAGAGTCCTCAATCAGCCCCAGCATTTT.

This clonotype was found many times. The CDR3 reads CASLQGAQDGYTF. Written as DNA, the CDR3 is TGTGCCAGTCTCCAGGGGGCGCAGGATGGCTACACCTTC. This sequence joins TRBV28 and TRBJ1-2; 8 positions agree with TRBD1. The germline V gene encodes CDR1 MDHEN and CDR2 SYDVKM. V gave up 9 bases and J gave up 6 bases; unmatched junction bases: 9. This CDR3 has 13 amino acids.

This clonotype was counted ten times or more. The J gene is TRBJ1-3, the V gene TRBV7-2; the D gene is possibly TRBD1 (5 bases). This CDR3 region has 18 residues. The V gene lost 6 bases and the J gene lost 7 bases, with 28 bases spanning the gap. Germline CDR1 SGHTA, CDR2 FQGNSA. The CDR3 nucleotides read TGTGCCAGCAGTTTCAACTATCCGGGACGCGTCGAAGTTAACACCATATATTTT. Translating it yields CASSFNYPGRVEVNTIYF.